This is a list of T cell receptor beta chains from one sample in a study of shared clonotypes between healthy human individuals. The method was immunoSEQ multiplex PCR; TCRdb's version includes in-frame clones alone and lacks a portion of them. The sample lists about 2.1 million clones; about 93% were seen once. Sequencing was carried out using naive CD8+ T cells from PBMCs. The receptor source for this set is a man younger than 35 in good health. Some clones in this sample may be carry-over from other donors' samples. The CDR3 runs from the conserved cysteine through the conserved F or W. Fields, in order: CDR3 protein, CDR3 DNA, V gene, J gene, D gene. A D gene is named only where the DNA matches it firmly.

CDR3: CASSQEGHNEQFF; DNA: TGTGCCAGCAGCCAAGAGGGACACAATGAGCAGTTCTTC; V: TRBV7-9; J: TRBJ2-1; D: NA
CDR3: CASSWGVSYNEQFF; DNA: TGTGCCAGCAGCTGGGGAGTCTCTTACAATGAGCAGTTCTTC; V: TRBV11-2; J: TRBJ2-1; D: NA
CDR3: CASSKARGRSFSGANVLTF; DNA: TGTGCCAGCAGCAAAGCGCGGGGACGGAGTTTCTCTGGGGCCAACGTCCTGACTTTC; V: TRBV21-1; J: TRBJ2-6; D: NA
CDR3: CASSPSLGTSGRIDEQFF; DNA: TGTGCCAGCAGCCCCAGCTTGGGGACTAGCGGGAGAATTGATGAGCAGTTCTTC; V: TRBV27; J: TRBJ2-1; D: TRBD2
CDR3: CASSLFGTGLISGNTIYF; DNA: TGTGCCAGCAGTTTATTCGGGACAGGTCTTATCTCTGGAAACACCATATATTTT; V: TRBV28; J: TRBJ1-3; D: TRBD1
CDR3: CASSRKRTDNYGYTF; DNA: TGTGCCAGCAGCCGTAAAAGGACAGATAACTATGGCTACACCTTC; V: TRBV7-9; J: TRBJ1-2; D: NA
CDR3: CASSIGWSGSNTGELFF; DNA: TGTGCCAGCAGCATAGGATGGAGCGGGAGTAACACCGGGGAGCTGTTTTTT; V: TRBV7-8; J: TRBJ2-2; D: TRBD2
CDR3: CASSIVGLVGETQYF; DNA: TGTGCCAGTAGTATAGTCGGGTTGGTAGGAGAGACCCAGTACTTC; V: TRBV19; J: TRBJ2-5; D: NA
CDR3: CASSEVQGNQETQYF; DNA: TGTGCCAGCAGTGAAGTCCAGGGCAACCAAGAGACCCAGTACTTC; V: TRBV25-1; J: TRBJ2-5; D: NA
CDR3: CASSLLGGNTEAFF; DNA: TGTGCCAGCAGTTTGTTAGGGGGGAACACTGAAGCTTTCTTT; V: TRBV27; J: TRBJ1-1; D: NA
CDR3: CASSPEGSTIYF; DNA: TGTGCCAGCAGTCCCGAGGGCAGCACCATATATTTT; V: TRBV28; J: TRBJ1-3; D: NA
CDR3: CASSPMDRPTNEKLFF; DNA: TGTGCCAGCAGCCCTATGGACAGACCAACTAATGAAAAACTGTTTTTT; V: TRBV7-9; J: TRBJ1-4; D: NA
CDR3: CASSTIGLTLNTGELFF; DNA: TGTGCCAGCAGTACGATCGGGCTGACTCTGAACACCGGGGAGCTGTTTTTT; V: TRBV28; J: TRBJ2-2; D: NA
CDR3: CASSLSIGGEKLFF; DNA: TGTGCCAGTAGTCTGAGTATCGGCGGGGAAAAACTGTTTTTT; V: TRBV19; J: TRBJ1-4; D: NA
CDR3: CASSLTRQGTETQYF; DNA: TGTGCCAGCAGTCTTACCCGACAGGGAACAGAGACCCAGTACTTC; V: TRBV6-5; J: TRBJ2-5; D: TRBD1
CDR3: CASNFEERWRVGGYTF; DNA: TGTGCCAGCAACTTTGAGGAAAGGTGGAGAGTCGGTGGCTACACCTTC; V: TRBV7-2; J: TRBJ1-2; D: NA
CDR3: CASSLEFGGAGTNEKLFF; DNA: TGTGCCAGCAGCTTGGAATTTGGGGGCGCGGGAACTAATGAAAAACTGTTTTTT; V: TRBV5-6; J: TRBJ1-4; D: NA
CDR3: CASSGTAIDTQYF; DNA: TGTGCCAGCAGCGGGACAGCGATAGATACGCAGTATTTT; V: TRBV21-1; J: TRBJ2-3; D: NA
CDR3: CAISDLGGLAGRSYNEQFF; DNA: TGTGCCATCAGTGATCTAGGGGGACTAGCGGGAAGGTCCTACAATGAGCAGTTCTTC; V: TRBV10-3; J: TRBJ2-1; D: TRBD2
CDR3: CASSPSLRGGPEAFF; DNA: TGTGCCAGCAGTCCGTCTCTCAGAGGGGGCCCTGAAGCTTTCTTT; V: TRBV27; J: TRBJ1-1; D: TRBD1
CDR3: CASSIAVRERDRKETQYF; DNA: TGTGCCAGTAGTATAGCGGTTCGGGAACGGGATAGGAAAGAGACCCAGTACTTC; V: TRBV19; J: TRBJ2-5; D: NA
CDR3: CASGPWGSSYNEQFF; DNA: TGTGCTAGTGGCCCCTGGGGGAGCTCCTACAATGAGCAGTTCTTC; V: TRBV12-5; J: TRBJ2-1; D: NA
CDR3: CASSYPRVTGGYGYTF; DNA: TGTGCCAGCAGTTACCCGAGGGTGACAGGGGGCTATGGCTACACCTTC; V: TRBV6-5; J: TRBJ1-2; D: TRBD1
CDR3: CASSQDRGGTGELFF; DNA: TGTGCCAGCAGCCAAGACAGGGGTGGCACCGGGGAGCTGTTTTTT; V: TRBV13; J: TRBJ2-2; D: TRBD1
CDR3: CASSHRDRLNYGYTF; DNA: TGTGCCAGCAGCCATCGGGACAGACTAAACTATGGCTACACCTTC; V: TRBV16; J: TRBJ1-2; D: TRBD1
CDR3: CASSQGQGARNEQFF; DNA: TGCGCCAGCAGCCAGGGACAGGGGGCGCGCAATGAGCAGTTCTTC; V: TRBV5-1; J: TRBJ2-1; D: TRBD1
CDR3: CASSLPADTQYF; DNA: TGTGCCAGCAGCTTGCCCGCAGATACGCAGTATTTT; V: TRBV5-6; J: TRBJ2-3; D: NA
CDR3: CASSPSASYMNTEAFF; DNA: TGTGCCAGCAGTCCCTCCGCTAGTTACATGAACACTGAAGCTTTCTTT; V: TRBV28; J: TRBJ1-1; D: NA
CDR3: CASSIAPRTLAVMNTEAFF; DNA: TGTGCCAGTAGTATCGCCCCTCGGACGCTGGCAGTCATGAACACTGAAGCTTTCTTT; V: TRBV19; J: TRBJ1-1; D: NA